The present entry profiles one TCR beta chain with its context. What it binds is not known. Data came from immunoSEQ multiplex PCR; TCRdb stores just in-frame clones and leaves some out. The profile shows about a million clones, about 80% of them singletons. A CD45RA-negative memory subset and a CD45RA+ naive subset were separated from the CD4+ cells. With 3 bases removed from V and 1 base from J, the gap between germline ends came to 12 bases. The CDR3 covers 14 residues. Germline CDR1 reads SQVTM; CDR2 reads ANQGSEA. This sample stems from a study of shared clonotypes between healthy human individuals. Study findings and constraints: Relative to their counterparts shared across all four donors, non-shared clonotypes exhibited diminished generation probabilities.

The receptor comes from a man aged 18 to 35 in good health. Some clones in this sample may be carry-over from other donors' samples. This chain links TRBV29-1 with TRBJ2-5; D is unresolved. The sequencing input was memory CD4+ T cells from PBMCs. Described subset: CD45RA-negative fraction. The CDR3 is CSVDSTAAQETQYF. As DNA, the CDR3 is TGCAGCGTTGACTCCACCGCGGCCCAAGAGACCCAGTACTTC.